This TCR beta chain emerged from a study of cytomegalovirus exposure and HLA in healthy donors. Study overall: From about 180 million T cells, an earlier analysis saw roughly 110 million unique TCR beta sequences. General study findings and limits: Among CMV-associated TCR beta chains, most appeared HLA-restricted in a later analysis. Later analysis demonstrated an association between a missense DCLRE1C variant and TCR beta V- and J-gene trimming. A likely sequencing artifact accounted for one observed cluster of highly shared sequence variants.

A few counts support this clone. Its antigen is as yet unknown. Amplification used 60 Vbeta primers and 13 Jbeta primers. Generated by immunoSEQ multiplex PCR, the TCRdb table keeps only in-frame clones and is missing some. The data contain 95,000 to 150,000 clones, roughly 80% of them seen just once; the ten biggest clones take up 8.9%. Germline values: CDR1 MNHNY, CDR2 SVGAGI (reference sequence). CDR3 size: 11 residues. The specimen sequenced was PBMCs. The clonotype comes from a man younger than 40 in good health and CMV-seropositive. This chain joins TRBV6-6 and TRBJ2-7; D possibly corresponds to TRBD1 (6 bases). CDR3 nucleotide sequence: TGTGTCAGTAAACAGGGCCACGAGCAGTACTTC. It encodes CVSKQGHEQYF.